The clone carrying this T cell receptor (beta chain) was seen only a few times. Per the original data handling: Counts of nucleated cells, estimated from reference gene primer amplification, were obtained. Here immunoSEQ multiplex PCR was the method, and the copy in TCRdb shows in-frame clones only, minus some. For V, J and clone size, that table is used; D and trimming come from the DNA. The data show about 220,000 clones, approximately 85% seen once. Patients in Seattle were enrolled during active infection, then followed longitudinally. Per the germline V gene, CDR1 is MNHEY and CDR2 is SMNVEV (reference sequence). The CDR3 is 14 amino acids. Between the trimmed V and J ends, which lost 5 bases and 0 bases, there was a span of 11 bases. The data belong to a study of blood T cell repertoires in COVID-19. On the study more broadly: COVID-19 samples collected from the United States, Italy and Spain covered acute and convalescent phases. Sources were T cells, B-cell-depleted T cells, or PBMCs; the material itself was cDNA or gDNA.

This sequence originates from a woman in her 70s with COVID-19, enrolled during active disease. The sample comprised peripheral blood. This chain uses TRBV27 with TRBJ2-7; D perhaps matches TRBD1 (6 bases). DNA for the CDR3: TGTGCCAGCAGTGCTCTGGACAGCTCCTACGAGCAGTACTTC. Translation: CASSALDSSYEQYF.